The entry below describes one T cell receptor beta chain. Its antigen remains unidentified. The data were taken from a study of cytomegalovirus exposure and HLA in healthy donors. General study points: Most sequenced TCRs were rare (though some public TCRs occurred in many donors). A few V segments could not be told apart, such as TRBV6-2 and TRBV6-3, and were left out.

Primers included in the PCR were 60 Vbeta and 13 Jbeta primers. Only in-frame clones appear in the TCRdb table, and some are missing; sequencing was by immunoSEQ multiplex PCR. This sample has 160,000 or so clones, with about 75% found just once. The ends were cut back, 3 bases at V and 3 bases at J, with 15 bases in the middle. CDR1 is LNHDA and CDR2 is SQIVND in the germline V gene (reference sequence). This CDR3 is 15 amino acids long. This receptor was identified in a man aged 40-55 years in good health and CMV-seropositive. This sequence joins TRBV19 and TRBJ2-7; TRBD1 is a possible D gene (6 bases). Sequencing used PBMCs. The DNA for the CDR3 is TGTGCCAGTAGTATTATACAGGGATGGAACTACGAGCAGTACTTC. Amino acid sequence: CASSIIQGWNYEQYF.